Following are 9 T cell receptor beta chains from one sample sequenced in a study of blood T cell repertoires in COVID-19. Sequencing used immunoSEQ multiplex PCR; TCRdb keeps in-frame clones, though not all of them. The sample records about 480,000 clones, 85% to 90% being singletons. Sequencing was done on a sample of peripheral blood. The receptors originated from a woman aged 50 to 65 with COVID-19, enrolled during active disease.

About this clone: The same CDR3 arises from other DNA sequences in this sample as well. This chain connects TRBV5-6 to TRBJ1-1; D is unclear. V was clipped by 0 bases and J by 2 bases, with 8 bases between them. Germline values: CDR1 SGHDT, CDR2 YYEEEE. The CDR3 sequence is 14 residues long. The CDR3 sequence is CASSLGPGNTEAFF. Written as DNA, the CDR3 is TGTGCCAGCAGCTTGGGTCCCGGTAACACTGAAGCTTTCTTT.

This chain uses TRBV12-3 or TRBV12-4 with TRBJ2-5, with D possibly matching TRBD1 (5 bases). The CDR3 loop spans 12 amino acids. Deletions cut 11 bases from V and 5 bases from J, with 15 bases between. The CDR3 nucleotides read TGTGCCTCCTCGGCTAGGGGTGAGACCCAGTACTTC. Protein product: CASSARGETQYF.

The chain links TRBV19 to TRBJ1-2; 9 positions match TRBD1. The CDR3 consists of 14 residues. The germline V gene encodes CDR1 LNHDA and CDR2 SQIVND (reference sequence). V gave up 4 bases and J gave up 7 bases; unmatched junction bases: 7. The CDR3 reads CASSNRGRVGGYTF. CDR3 in DNA: TGTGCCAGTAGTAACAGGGGGCGTGTTGGTGGCTACACCTTC.

The chain uses TRBV6-5 and TRBJ1-4, with 7 bases that match TRBD1. The CDR3 runs to 13 residues. With V trimmed by 10 bases and J by 8 bases, 10 bases remained unmatched. The germline gives CDR1 MNHEY, CDR2 SVGAGI. CDR3 loop: CATQGNLGEKLFF. The CDR3 coding sequence is TGTGCCACACAGGGGAATCTGGGCGAAAAACTGTTTTTT.

The genes are TRBV6-4 and TRBJ2-2, with a possible D match to TRBD2 (6 bases). The V end was cut by 0 bases, the J end by 9 bases, with 17 bases between. CDR3 size: 16 residues. Germline V lookup: CDR1 MRHNA, CDR2 SNTAGT. The CDR3 region has the DNA TGTGCCAGCAGTGACTCGCCGGGGCGGGGAACCCGGGAGCTGTTTTTT. This translates into CASSDSPGRGTRELFF.

The chain combines TRBV5-6 with TRBJ1-2; no clear D. The germline V gene encodes CDR1 SGHDT and CDR2 YYEEEE. The CDR3 has 15 residues. The V gene lost 3 bases and the J gene lost 2 bases, with 14 bases spanning the gap. CDR3: CASSYIRTVNYGYTF. The CDR3 nucleotides are TGTGCCAGCAGCTACATTCGGACTGTGAACTATGGCTACACCTTC.

The genes are TRBV11-1 and TRBJ1-1; D perhaps matches TRBD1 (5 bases). V lost 5 bases, J lost 4 bases, and 17 bases lay in between. CDR1 is SGHAT, CDR2 FQDESV, per germline (reference sequence). The CDR3 extends over 15 amino acids. As DNA, the CDR3 is TGTGCCAGCAGCGGGACCCGGGGGGTTTCCACTGAAGCTTTCTTT. It encodes CASSGTRGVSTEAFF.

J is TRBJ2-4 and V is TRBV5-6, with D maybe TRBD1 (5 bases). Trimming left V 4 bases short and J 4 bases short, with 12 bases between. This CDR3 has 14 amino acids. Germline CDR1 SGHDT, CDR2 YYEEEE. The CDR3, as DNA: TGTGCCAGCAGCCGAAACCGACAGAAAAACATTCAGTACTTC. Translated, it gives CASSRNRQKNIQYF.

The V call is TRBV27, the J call TRBJ1-6; 10 nucleotides line up with TRBD1. This CDR3 region has 14 residues. The V segment lost 6 bases and the J segment 7 bases; nucleotides outside the gene matches: 3. Germline CDR1 MNHEY, CDR2 SMNVEV (reference sequence). The CDR3 coding sequence is TGTGCCAGCAGGGACAGGGGGGAAAATTCACCCCTCCACTTT. The encoded protein is CASRDRGENSPLHF.